This TCR beta chain was identified during a study of blood T cell repertoires in COVID-19. On the study more broadly: COVID-19 samples from acute and convalescent phases originated in the United States, Italy and Spain. PBMCs, B-cell-depleted T cells, or T cells provided the cDNA or gDNA that made up the material.

Here immunoSEQ multiplex PCR was the method, and the copy in TCRdb shows in-frame clones only, minus some. The sample shows about 160,000 clones, 70% to 90% of them seen only once. Recruited during active infection, patients (from Seattle) were subsequently followed longitudinally. Turning to this clone: Other DNA sequences in the same sample also yield this CDR3.

The CDR3 consists of 13 residues. Germline V gene sequence: CDR1 MNHEY, CDR2 SVGAGI. The V end was cut by 9 bases, the J end by 4 bases, with 13 bases between. J is TRBJ1-5 and V is TRBV6-5; possibly TRBD1 for D (5 bases). The sequenced material came from peripheral blood. The receptor was derived from an elderly man with COVID-19, enrolled during active disease. CDR3 amino acids: CASGAGRNQPQHF. The CDR3 DNA is TGTGCCAGTGGGGCAGGGAGGAATCAGCCCCAGCATTTT.